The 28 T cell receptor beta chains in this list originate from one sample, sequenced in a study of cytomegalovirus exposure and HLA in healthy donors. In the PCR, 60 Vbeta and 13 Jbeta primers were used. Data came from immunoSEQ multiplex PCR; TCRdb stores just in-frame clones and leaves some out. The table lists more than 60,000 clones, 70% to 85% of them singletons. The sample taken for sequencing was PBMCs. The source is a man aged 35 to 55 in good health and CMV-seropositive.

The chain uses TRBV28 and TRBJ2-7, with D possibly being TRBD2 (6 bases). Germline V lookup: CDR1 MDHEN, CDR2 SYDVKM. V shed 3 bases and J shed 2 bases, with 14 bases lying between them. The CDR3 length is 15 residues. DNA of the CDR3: TGTGCCAGCAGTTTGGACGGGAGATTCCCCTACGAGCAGTACTTC. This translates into CASSLDGRFPYEQYF.

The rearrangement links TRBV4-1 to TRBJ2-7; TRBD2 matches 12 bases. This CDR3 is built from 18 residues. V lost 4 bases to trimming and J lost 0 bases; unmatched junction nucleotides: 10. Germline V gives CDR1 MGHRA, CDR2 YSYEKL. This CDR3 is CASSLRETSGSPSYEQYF. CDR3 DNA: TGCGCCAGCAGCCTAAGAGAGACTAGCGGGAGCCCCTCCTACGAGCAGTACTTC.

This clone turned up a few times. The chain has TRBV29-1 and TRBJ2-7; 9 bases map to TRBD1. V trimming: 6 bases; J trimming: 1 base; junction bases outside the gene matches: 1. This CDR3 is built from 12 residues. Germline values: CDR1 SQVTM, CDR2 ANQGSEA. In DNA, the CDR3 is TGCAGCGTCGGGACAGGGTCCTACGAGCAGTACTTC. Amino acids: CSVGTGSYEQYF.

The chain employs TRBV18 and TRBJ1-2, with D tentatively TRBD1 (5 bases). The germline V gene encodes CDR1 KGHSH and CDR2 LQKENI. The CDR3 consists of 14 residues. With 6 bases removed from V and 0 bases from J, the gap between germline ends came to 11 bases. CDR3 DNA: TGTGCCAGCTCTACCGACAGTTCTAACTATGGCTACACCTTC. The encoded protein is CASSTDSSNYGYTF. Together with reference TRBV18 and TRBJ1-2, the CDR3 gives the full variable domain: NAGVMQNPRHLVRRRGQEARLRCSPMKGHSHVYWYRQLPEEGLKFMVYLQKENIIDESGMPKERFSAEFPKEGPSILRIQQVVRGDSAAYFCASSTDSSNYGYTFGSGTRLTVV.

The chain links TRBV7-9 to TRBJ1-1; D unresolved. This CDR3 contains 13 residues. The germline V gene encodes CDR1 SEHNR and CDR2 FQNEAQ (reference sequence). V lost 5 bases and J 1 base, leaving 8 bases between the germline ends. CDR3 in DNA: TGTGCCAGCAGCCCCCCAGAGAACACTGAAGCTTTCTTT. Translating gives CASSPPENTEAFF.

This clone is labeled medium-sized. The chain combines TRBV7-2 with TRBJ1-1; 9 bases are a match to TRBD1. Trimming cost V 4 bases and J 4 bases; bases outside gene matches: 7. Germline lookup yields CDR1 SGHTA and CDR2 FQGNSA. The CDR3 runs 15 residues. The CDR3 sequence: CASSSLDRGGTEAFF. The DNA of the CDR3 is TGTGCCAGCAGCTCCCTGGACAGGGGCGGCACTGAAGCTTTCTTT.

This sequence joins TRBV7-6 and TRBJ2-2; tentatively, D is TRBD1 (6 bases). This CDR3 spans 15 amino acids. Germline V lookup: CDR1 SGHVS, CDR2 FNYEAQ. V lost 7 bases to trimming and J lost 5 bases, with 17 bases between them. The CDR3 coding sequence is TGTGCCAGCACGGGTTTGGGGGCGAGGACCGGGGAGCTGTTTTTT. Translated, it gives CASTGLGARTGELFF.

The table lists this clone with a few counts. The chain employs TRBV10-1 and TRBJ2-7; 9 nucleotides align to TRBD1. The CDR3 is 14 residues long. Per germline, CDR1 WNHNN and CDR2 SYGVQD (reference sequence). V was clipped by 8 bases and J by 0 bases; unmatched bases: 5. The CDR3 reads CASAAGQGSYEQYF. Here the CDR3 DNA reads TGCGCCAGCGCTGCGGGACAGGGCTCCTACGAGCAGTACTTC.

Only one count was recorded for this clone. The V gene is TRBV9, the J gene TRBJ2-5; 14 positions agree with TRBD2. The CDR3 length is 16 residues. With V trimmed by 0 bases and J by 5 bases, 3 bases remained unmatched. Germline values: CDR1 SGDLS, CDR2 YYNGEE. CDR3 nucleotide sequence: TGTGCCAGCAGCGTAGGACTAGCGGGGGGGTTGGAGACCCAGTACTTC. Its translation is CASSVGLAGGLETQYF.

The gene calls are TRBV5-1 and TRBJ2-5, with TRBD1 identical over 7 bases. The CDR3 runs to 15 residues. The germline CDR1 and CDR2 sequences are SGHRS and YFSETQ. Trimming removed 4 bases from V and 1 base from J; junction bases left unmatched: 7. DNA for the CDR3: TGCGCCAGCAGCGAATGGGGACAGATCCAAGAGACCCAGTACTTC. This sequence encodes CASSEWGQIQETQYF.

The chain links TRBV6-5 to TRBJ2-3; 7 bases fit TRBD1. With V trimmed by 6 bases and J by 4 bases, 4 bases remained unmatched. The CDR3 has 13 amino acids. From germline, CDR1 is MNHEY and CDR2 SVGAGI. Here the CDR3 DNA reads TGTGCCAGCAGGACAGGGTTCGCAGATACGCAGTATTTT. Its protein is CASRTGFADTQYF.

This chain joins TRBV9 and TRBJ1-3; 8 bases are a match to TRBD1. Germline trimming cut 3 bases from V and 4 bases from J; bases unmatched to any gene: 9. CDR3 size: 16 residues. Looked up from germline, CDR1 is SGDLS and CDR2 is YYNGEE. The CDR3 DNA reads TGTGCCAGCAGCGCGTCGACAGGGGTGGAAGGAAACACCATATATTTT. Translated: CASSASTGVEGNTIYF. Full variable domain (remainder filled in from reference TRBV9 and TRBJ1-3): DSGVTQTPKHLITATGQRVTLRCSPRSGDLSVYWYQQSLDQGLQFLIQYYNGEERAKGNILERFSAQQFPDLHSELNLSSLELGDSALYFCASSASTGVEGNTIYFGEGSWLTVV.

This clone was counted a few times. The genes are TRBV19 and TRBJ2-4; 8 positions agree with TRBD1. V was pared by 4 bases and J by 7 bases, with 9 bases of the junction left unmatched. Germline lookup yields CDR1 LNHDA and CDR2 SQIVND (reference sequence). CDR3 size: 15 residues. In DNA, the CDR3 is TGTGCCAGTAGTACCCTGGACAGGGCCTCGAACATTCAGTACTTC. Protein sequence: CASSTLDRASNIQYF. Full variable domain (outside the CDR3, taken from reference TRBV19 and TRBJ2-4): DGGITQSPKYLFRKEGQNVTLSCEQNLNHDAMYWYRQDPGQGLRLIYYSQIVNDFQKGDIAEGYSVSREKKESFPLTVTSAQKNPTAFYLCASSTLDRASNIQYFGAGTRLSVL.

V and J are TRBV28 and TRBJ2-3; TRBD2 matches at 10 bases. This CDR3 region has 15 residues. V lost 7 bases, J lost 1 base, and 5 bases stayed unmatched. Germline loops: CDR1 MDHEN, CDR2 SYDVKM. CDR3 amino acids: CASKPSGSGTDTQYF. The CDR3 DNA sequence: TGTGCCAGCAAACCTAGCGGGAGTGGCACAGATACGCAGTATTTT.

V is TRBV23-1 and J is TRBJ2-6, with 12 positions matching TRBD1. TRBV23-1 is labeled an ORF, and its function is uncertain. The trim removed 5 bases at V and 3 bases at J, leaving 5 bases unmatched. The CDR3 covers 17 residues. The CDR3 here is CASSLGTGGVGANVLTF. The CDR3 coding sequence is TGCGCCAGCAGTTTAGGGACAGGGGGCGTTGGGGCCAACGTCCTGACTTTC.

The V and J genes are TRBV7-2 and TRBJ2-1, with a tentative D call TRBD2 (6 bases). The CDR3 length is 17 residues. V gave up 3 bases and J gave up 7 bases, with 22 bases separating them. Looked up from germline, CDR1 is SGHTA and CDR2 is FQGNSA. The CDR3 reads CASSLVTAPGSRNEQFF. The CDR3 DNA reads TGTGCCAGCAGCTTGGTAACGGCCCCCGGGAGTAGAAATGAGCAGTTCTTC.

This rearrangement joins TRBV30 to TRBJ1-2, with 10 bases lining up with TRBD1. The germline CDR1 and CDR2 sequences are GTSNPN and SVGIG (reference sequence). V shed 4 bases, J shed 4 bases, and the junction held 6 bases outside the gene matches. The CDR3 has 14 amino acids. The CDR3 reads CAWIRDRGGYGYTF. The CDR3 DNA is TGTGCCTGGATCCGGGACAGGGGTGGCTATGGCTACACCTTC.

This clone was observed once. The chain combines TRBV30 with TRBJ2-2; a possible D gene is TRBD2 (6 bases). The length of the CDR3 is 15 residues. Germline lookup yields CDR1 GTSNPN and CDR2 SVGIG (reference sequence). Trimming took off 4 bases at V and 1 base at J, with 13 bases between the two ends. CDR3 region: CAWTRTNENTGELFF. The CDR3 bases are TGTGCCTGGACCAGGACTAACGAGAACACCGGGGAGCTGTTTTTT.

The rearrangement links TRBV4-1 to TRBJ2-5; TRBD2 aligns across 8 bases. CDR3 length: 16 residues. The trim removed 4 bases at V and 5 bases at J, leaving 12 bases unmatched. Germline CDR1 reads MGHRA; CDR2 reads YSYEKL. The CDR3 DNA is TGCGCCAGCAGCCCTGAACGGGGGGGGGCCAGGGAGACCCAGTACTTC. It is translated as CASSPERGGARETQYF.

CDR3 sequence (DNA): TGTGCCAGCAGCCCCAGGGGGTACGCCAAAAACATTCAGTACTTC. It encodes CASSPRGYAKNIQYF. J is TRBJ2-4 and V is TRBV7-9, with TRBD1 matching 7 bases. Germline V gene data show CDR1 as SEHNR and CDR2 as FQNEAQ (reference sequence). This CDR3 contains 15 residues. Losses at the gene ends were 5 bases for V and 1 base for J; bases not matched to a gene: 5.

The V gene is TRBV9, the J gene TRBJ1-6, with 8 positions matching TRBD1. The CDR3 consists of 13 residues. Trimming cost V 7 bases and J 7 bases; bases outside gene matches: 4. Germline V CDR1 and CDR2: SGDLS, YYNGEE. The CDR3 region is CASSGGENSPLHF. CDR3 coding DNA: TGTGCCAGCTCAGGGGGCGAAAATTCACCCCTCCACTTT.

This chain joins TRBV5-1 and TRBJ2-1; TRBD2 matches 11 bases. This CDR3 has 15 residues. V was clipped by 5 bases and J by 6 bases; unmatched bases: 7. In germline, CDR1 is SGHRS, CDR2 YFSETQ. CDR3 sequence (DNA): TGCGCCAGCAGACTTACTAGCGGGGGCTCCAATGAGCAGTTCTTC. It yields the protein CASRLTSGGSNEQFF.

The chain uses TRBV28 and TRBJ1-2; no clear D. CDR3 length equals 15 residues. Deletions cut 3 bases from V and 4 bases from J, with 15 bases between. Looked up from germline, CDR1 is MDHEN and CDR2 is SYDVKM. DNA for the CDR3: TGTGCCAGCAGTTTCTCACACCCATTCATCTATGGCTACACCTTC. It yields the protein CASSFSHPFIYGYTF.

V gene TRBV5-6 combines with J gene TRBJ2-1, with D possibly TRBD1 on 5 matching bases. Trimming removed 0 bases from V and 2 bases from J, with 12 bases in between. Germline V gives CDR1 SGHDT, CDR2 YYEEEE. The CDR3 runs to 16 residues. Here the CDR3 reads CASSLGLTDPYNEQFF. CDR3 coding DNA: TGTGCCAGCAGCTTGGGGTTGACAGATCCCTACAATGAGCAGTTCTTC.

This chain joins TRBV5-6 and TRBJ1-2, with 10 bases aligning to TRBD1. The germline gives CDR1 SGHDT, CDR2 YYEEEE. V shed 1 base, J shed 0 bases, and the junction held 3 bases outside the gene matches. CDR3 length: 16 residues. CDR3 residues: CASSLPGQGPNYGYTF. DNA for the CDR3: TGTGCCAGCAGCTTGCCGGGACAGGGGCCTAACTATGGCTACACCTTC.

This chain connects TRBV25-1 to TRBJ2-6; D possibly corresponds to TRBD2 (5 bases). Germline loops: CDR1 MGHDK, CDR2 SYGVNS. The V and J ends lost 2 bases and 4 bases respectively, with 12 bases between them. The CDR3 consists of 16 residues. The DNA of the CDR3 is TGTGCCAGCAGTGAAATTAGAGGGCCCGGGGCCAACGTCCTGACTTTC. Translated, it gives CASSEIRGPGANVLTF.

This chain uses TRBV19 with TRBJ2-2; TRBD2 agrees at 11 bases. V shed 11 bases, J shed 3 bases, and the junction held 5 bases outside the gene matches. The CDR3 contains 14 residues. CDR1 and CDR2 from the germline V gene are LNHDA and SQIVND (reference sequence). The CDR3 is CAASLAGDTGELFF. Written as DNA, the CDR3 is TGTGCCGCCTCACTAGCGGGAGACACCGGGGAGCTGTTTTTT.

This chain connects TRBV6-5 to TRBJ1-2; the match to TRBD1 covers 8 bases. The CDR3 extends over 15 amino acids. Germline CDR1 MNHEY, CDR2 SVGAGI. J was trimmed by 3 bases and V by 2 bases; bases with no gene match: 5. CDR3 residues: CASSYGQGAYYGYTF. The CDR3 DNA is TGTGCCAGCAGTTACGGGCAGGGGGCATACTATGGCTACACCTTC.